This TCR beta chain comes out of a study of shared T cell receptors in the human thymus. The data were produced by immunoSEQ multiplex PCR, yet TCRdb's version contains in-frame clones alone and is incomplete. The repertoire has 540,000 or so clones, approximately 80% of them found once; the top ten carry approximately 0.013%. The ends were cut back, 5 bases at V and 2 bases at J, with 4 bases in the middle. CDR3 length: 11 amino acids. The V gene's germline CDR1 is MNHEY and CDR2 SMNVEV (reference sequence). These same records also appear under a second study, on human thymus T cells. That source reports: Among the donors, all were healthy Finnish infants having corrective surgery for congenital heart defects. Thymic resections from corrective heart surgery supplied the tissue.

The rearrangement joins TRBV27 to TRBJ2-7, with D uncertain. What was sequenced was thymocytes. The receptor was derived from a boy under two years old with a congenital heart defect. The CDR3: CASSTPYEQYF. As DNA, the CDR3 is TGTGCCAGCAGTACTCCCTACGAGCAGTACTTC.